This T cell receptor beta chain appears in the sequencing data of a study of blood T cell repertoires in COVID-19. V shed 5 bases and J shed 5 bases, with 16 bases lying between them. From germline, CDR1 is SNHLY and CDR2 FYNNEI. CDR3 length: 15 residues. Here immunoSEQ multiplex PCR was the method, and the copy in TCRdb shows in-frame clones only, minus some. Here the sample spans about 130,000 clones, 85% being singletons. This receptor was obtained from a human donor in a cohort sampled during active COVID-19. Sequencing was done on a sample of peripheral blood. V gene TRBV2 combines with J gene TRBJ1-5; D call uncertain. CDR3 amino acids: CASSTREAAYQPQHF. The CDR3 DNA is TGTGCCAGCAGTACTCGGGAGGCGGCCTATCAGCCCCAGCATTTT.